These 21 T cell receptor beta chains share one sample of origin, sequenced in a study of blood T cells in healthy people across ages. PCR was performed a second time for roughly 7 to 11 cycles using a sample-barcoded 5' primer and a J-beta primer mix. MiXCR was run by TCRdb on the 5' RACE reads, yielding one entry per CDR3 protein. Here the sample spans around 620,000 distinct CDR3 sequences, about 26% being singletons. Sequenced sample: blood. These receptors were collected from a woman aged 65 to 85 in good health.

The genes are TRBV12-3 or TRBV12-4 and TRBJ2-4; 7 bases are a match to TRBD2. There are 15 residues in the CDR3. V lost 3 bases to trimming and J lost 8 bases; unmatched junction nucleotides: 10. This chain's CDR3 is CASSLGLAARDIQYF. In DNA form, the CDR3 reads TGTGCCAGCAGTTTGGGGCTAGCGGCCAGGGACATTCAGTACTTC.

The sample holds a few counts of this clonotype. V usage is TRBV6-2 or TRBV6-3 and J usage is TRBJ2-4; the match to TRBD2 covers 7 bases. The germline V gene encodes CDR1 MNHEY and CDR2 SVGEGT. V gave up 7 bases and J gave up 3 bases; unmatched junction bases: 6. CDR3 length: 14 residues. CDR3 sequence reads: CASTDGGNKNIQYF. In nucleotides, the CDR3 is TGTGCCAGCACTGACGGGGGGAACAAAAACATTCAGTACTTC.

This chain uses TRBV29-1 with TRBJ2-5; the match to TRBD1 covers 7 bases. Germline CDR1 is SQVTM and CDR2 is ANQGSEA. There are 14 residues in the CDR3. V was clipped by 6 bases and J by 1 base; unmatched bases: 8. CDR3 DNA: TGCAGCGTCACAATGACAGGGTCCCAAGAGACCCAGTACTTC. Its translation is CSVTMTGSQETQYF.

A few counts support this clonotype. The rearrangement joins TRBV3-1 to TRBJ1-4; the D is unclear. V lost 4 bases and J lost 4, with 7 bases in between. Germline CDR1 reads LGHDT; CDR2 reads YNNKEL (reference sequence). The CDR3 has 13 amino acids. DNA for the CDR3: TGTGCCAGCAGCCCGACGGATAATGAAAAACTGTTTTTT. It is translated as CASSPTDNEKLFF.

The chain carries TRBV20-1 and TRBJ2-1; D possibly uses TRBD1 or TRBD2 (6 bases each). The CDR3 runs to 14 residues. V was pared by 4 bases and J by 4 bases, with 14 bases between. Germline CDR1 DFQATT, CDR2 SNEGSKA (reference sequence). The CDR3 nucleotides read TGCAGTGCTAAATCGGGGGCCCCGTACAATGAGCAGTTCTTC. Amino acid sequence: CSAKSGAPYNEQFF.

The chain combines TRBV4-3 with TRBJ1-2; 7 bases fit TRBD1. This CDR3 has 16 amino acids. J lost 2 bases, V lost 3 bases, and 9 bases had no gene match. From germline, CDR1 is LGHNA and CDR2 YSLEER. In DNA form, the CDR3 reads TGCGCCAGCAGCCAGTTACAGGGGAACACAAACTATGGCTACACCTTC. Residues: CASSQLQGNTNYGYTF.

This clonotype was picked up one time. The chain has TRBV7-2 and TRBJ1-5; perhaps TRBD1 as D (5 bases). Trimming pared 5 bases from V and 5 bases from J, leaving 10 bases between. Germline assignment: CDR1 SGHTA and CDR2 FQGNSA. The CDR3 consists of 13 residues. CDR3 in amino acids: CASSTQQDQPQHF. CDR3 coding DNA: TGTGCCAGCAGCACCCAACAGGATCAGCCCCAGCATTTT.

This clonotype was seen a few times. The V call is TRBV11-3, the J call TRBJ1-4, with no clear D. This CDR3 has 13 residues. V dropped 8 bases and J dropped 3 bases, with 10 bases sitting between them. The V gene's germline CDR1 is SGHNT and CDR2 YENEEA. CDR3: CASGFNANEKLFF. DNA of the CDR3: TGTGCCAGCGGATTCAACGCTAATGAAAAACTGTTTTTT. The full variable domain, in which reference TRBV11-3 and TRBJ1-4 provide the parts outside the CDR3, is EAGVVQSPRYKIIEKKQPVAFWCNPISGHNTLYWYLQNLGQGPELLIRYENEEAVDDSQLPKDRFSAERLKGVDSTLKIQPAELGDSAVYLCASGFNANEKLFFGSGTQLSVL.

The V and J genes are TRBV7-9 and TRBJ1-3, with TRBD1 as a possible D gene (6 bases). V lost 5 bases and J lost 1, with 12 bases in between. Germline lookup yields CDR1 SEHNR and CDR2 FQNEAQ (reference sequence). The CDR3 spans 15 residues. The CDR3, as DNA: TGTGCCAGCAGCCGGATCACAGGGTCTGGAAACACCATATATTTT. It is translated as CASSRITGSGNTIYF.

The chain carries TRBV6-5 and TRBJ1-3; D ambiguous. V lost 0 bases and J lost 2, with 5 bases in between. The CDR3 is 14 residues long. The germline V gene encodes CDR1 MNHEY and CDR2 SVGAGI. Here the CDR3 DNA reads TGTGCCAGCAGTTACTCGCGAACTGGAAACACCATATATTTT. This gives the protein CASSYSRTGNTIYF.

In its sample, this clonotype was seen a few times. V is TRBV4-1 and J is TRBJ1-2; weak D call: TRBD1 (6 bases). The germline V gene encodes CDR1 MGHRA and CDR2 YSYEKL. V lost 3 bases to trimming and J lost 4 bases, with 9 bases between them. The CDR3 runs to 13 residues. CDR3 bases: TGCGCCAGCAGCCATAAGGGGGGCTATGGCTACACCTTC. Translating it yields CASSHKGGYGYTF.

This clonotype was recorded a few times. This rearrangement joins TRBV12-3 or TRBV12-4 to TRBJ2-7; 8 positions match TRBD1. CDR3 size: 14 residues. The J segment lost 6 bases and the V segment lost 5 bases, leaving 9 bases of the junction unmatched. CDR3 sequence (DNA): TGTGCCAGCAGTCCCGGACAGGGAATCGGCGAGCAGTACTTC. Translating gives CASSPGQGIGEQYF.

A few counts support this clonotype. The chain combines TRBV7-2 with TRBJ2-3, with TRBD2 matching over 8 bases. V was pared by 4 bases and J by 1 base, with 13 bases of the junction left unmatched. The CDR3 runs 18 residues. Germline lookup yields CDR1 SGHTA and CDR2 FQGNSA. The CDR3 loop is CASSSQPTLAGRTDTQYF. DNA of the CDR3: TGTGCCAGCAGCTCACAACCCACTTTAGCGGGGCGCACAGATACGCAGTATTTT.

As to this clonotype: The germline gene is not matched at one end of the junction; a read error may be the cause. DNA for the CDR3: TGTGCCAGCAGACGAGAACCGGGACAGGCGTTGTTT. This translates into CASRREPGQALF. The chain uses TRBV12-3 or TRBV12-4 and TRBJ1-4; TRBD1 matches at 8 bases. There are 12 residues in the CDR3.

This chain links TRBV20-1 with TRBJ1-1; D unclear. Germline V CDR1 and CDR2: DFQATT, SNEGSKA (reference sequence). This CDR3 is 13 amino acids long. Trimming pared 5 bases from V and 2 bases from J, leaving 12 bases between. The CDR3 sequence is CSAGESSNTEAFF. In DNA, the CDR3 is TGCAGTGCTGGGGAGTCCTCCAACACTGAAGCTTTCTTT.

This clonotype was observed a single time. The chain recombines TRBV24-1 with TRBJ2-2; tentatively, D is TRBD1 (6 bases). Between the trimmed V and J ends, which lost 4 bases and 4 bases, there was a span of 15 bases. The length of the CDR3 is 16 residues. Germline V gene sequence: CDR1 KGHDR, CDR2 SFDVKD. CDR3 sequence: CATSDPGQGSTGELFF. The CDR3 DNA reads as TGTGCCACCAGTGACCCGGGACAAGGGTCCACCGGGGAGCTGTTTTTT.

The genes are TRBV7-9 and TRBJ1-2; D unclear. Trimming took 6 bases from V and 5 from J, leaving 16 bases between them. Germline lookup yields CDR1 SEHNR and CDR2 FQNEAQ (reference sequence). The CDR3 is 14 amino acids. The CDR3 loop is CASSYTGPPYGYTF. CDR3 nucleotide sequence: TGTGCCAGCAGTTACACCGGGCCCCCATATGGCTACACCTTC.

The V call is TRBV20-1, the J call TRBJ1-4, with D uncertain. The CDR3 runs 14 residues. Germline V gene lookup returns CDR1 DFQATT and CDR2 SNEGSKA (reference sequence). V lost 5 bases, J lost 8 bases, and 18 bases lay in between. CDR3 nucleotide sequence: TGCAGTGCTCTCTCAGACATTGGGAAAGAAAAACTGTTTTTT. Its protein is CSALSDIGKEKLFF.

In this sample, this clonotype turned up a few times. The J gene is TRBJ1-3, the V gene TRBV21-1; TRBD1, as called in the table, went unchecked against the DNA. TRBV21-1 represents a pseudogene. CDR3 size: 18 residues. The CDR3 DNA reads as TGTGCCAGCAGCAACCCCTGGCCAGGGGGAGAATCTGGAAACACCATATATTTT. It yields the protein CASSNPWPGGESGNTIYF.

The chain joins TRBV6-1 to TRBJ1-5, with 7 bases matching TRBD1. This CDR3 region has 14 residues. Per germline, CDR1 MNHNS and CDR2 SASEGT. V dropped 5 bases and J dropped 6; count of bases not matched to a gene: 7. The CDR3: CASSPGQLGQPQHF. CDR3 bases: TGTGCCAGCAGTCCGGGACAGCTAGGTCAGCCCCAGCATTTT.

This clonotype was found many times. The chain joins TRBV14 to TRBJ2-5, with TRBD2 identical over 7 bases. CDR3 length: 14 residues. After removal of 1 base from V and 2 bases from J, the junction contained 1 base not matched to a gene. Germline V lookup: CDR1 SGHDN, CDR2 FVKESK. For the CDR3, the DNA is TGTGCCAGCAGCCAAGGGGGGGGTCAAGAGACCCAGTACTTC. Translating it yields CASSQGGGQETQYF.